Listed below are T cell receptor beta chains from one sample, sequenced in a study of Graves' ophthalmopathy and Graves' hyperthyroidism. Each CDR3 protein is one row after TCRdb ran MiXCR on the multiplex PCR reads. In the table there are 680,000 or so distinct CDR3 sequences, 20% to 25% of which are singletons. The sequencing sample was made of peripheral blood. The receptors were gathered from a woman between 18 and 30 years old with stable Graves' hyperthyroidism. Some clones in this sample may be carry-over from other donors' samples. CDR3s include the opening cysteine and the closing phenylalanine or tryptophan. Each record gives: V gene, D gene, clone size, J gene, CDR3 DNA, CDR3 protein. A D gene is named only where the DNA matches it firmly. Size is stated for part of the rows, as once, few or many counts, or as a class when the clone is expanded.

V: TRBV3-1
D: NA
size: many
J: TRBJ2-7
DNA: TGTGCCAGCAGCCAAGGTAGGATGGTAGAGCAGTACTTC
CDR3: CASSQGRMVEQYF

V: TRBV6-2/TRBV6-3
D: NA
size: few
J: TRBJ2-2
DNA: TGTGCCAGCTGTAATTTACCGGGACTCATACGGGGCACCGGGGAGCTGTTTTTT
CDR3: CASCNLPGLIRGTGELFF

V: TRBV24-1
D: NA
size: many
J: TRBJ2-7
DNA: TGTGCCACCAGTGAGGAGCGGGCGGTTTCCTACGAGCAGTACTTC
CDR3: CATSEERAVSYEQYF

V: TRBV5-1
D: NA
size: few
J: TRBJ1-1
DNA: TGCGCCAGCAGCTTGAAGTGGGACACTGAAGCTTTCTTT
CDR3: CASSLKWDTEAFF

V: TRBV19
D: TRBD1
size: NA
J: TRBJ2-7
DNA: TGTGCCAGTACCCCCCGAGAGGGACAGGATCACGAGCAGTACTTC
CDR3: CASTPREGQDHEQYF

V: TRBV12-3/TRBV12-4
D: NA
size: NA
J: TRBJ1-1
DNA: TGTGCCAGCAGAAACAGGCTACGCGGCACTGAAGCTTTCTTT
CDR3: CASRNRLRGTEAFF

V: TRBV7-9
D: NA
size: NA
J: TRBJ2-7
DNA: TGTGCCAGCAGCTTGGTAGAAGAGCAGTACTTC
CDR3: CASSLVEEQYF

V: TRBV14
D: NA
size: few
J: TRBJ1-1
DNA: TGTGCCAGCAGCCAAGATGGGGTTGAAGCTTTCTTT
CDR3: CASSQDGVEAFF

V: TRBV5-1
D: NA
size: many
J: TRBJ2-6
DNA: TGCGCCAGCAGCTTTACAGGGCCTGGGGCCAACGTCCTGACTTTC
CDR3: CASSFTGPGANVLTF

V: TRBV6-2/TRBV6-3
D: TRBD1
size: many
J: TRBJ1-1
DNA: TGTGCCAGCAGTAAACCCCAGGGGGACCCAAACACTGAAGCTTTCTTT
CDR3: CASSKPQGDPNTEAFF

V: TRBV6-1
D: NA
size: NA
J: TRBJ2-6
DNA: TGTGCCAGCAAGGGGGGGAGTCGAGCTGGGGCCAACGTCCTGACTTTC
CDR3: CASKGGSRAGANVLTF

V: TRBV20-1
D: TRBD1
size: many
J: TRBJ2-4
DNA: TGCAGTGCTAGAGGTCAGGGGGAGAATAACATTCAGTACTTC
CDR3: CSARGQGENNIQYF

V: TRBV6-1
D: NA
size: many
J: TRBJ2-5
DNA: TGTGCCAGCAGGCCAAATGTTGGGACCCAGTACTTC
CDR3: CASRPNVGTQYF

V: TRBV12-3/TRBV12-4
D: NA
size: many
J: TRBJ1-1
DNA: TGTGCCAGCAGTGACCGATCGAACACTGAAGCTTTCTTT
CDR3: CASSDRSNTEAFF

V: TRBV30
D: NA
size: few
J: TRBJ1-6
DNA: TGTGCCTGCTCTGAGAATAATTCACCCCTCCACTTT
CDR3: CACSENNSPLHF

V: TRBV29-1
D: NA
size: NA
J: TRBJ2-7
DNA: TGCAGCGTTCAAGGAGGAAGCTCCTACGAGCAGTACTTC
CDR3: CSVQGGSSYEQYF

V: TRBV18
D: NA
size: many
J: TRBJ2-7
DNA: TGTGCCAGCTCACCAGGTTTCCTCTCCTACGAGCAGTACTTC
CDR3: CASSPGFLSYEQYF

V: TRBV7-9
D: TRBD1
size: NA
J: TRBJ1-1
DNA: TGTGCCAGCAGCCCCCAGGGGGCCCTGAACACTGAAGCTTTCTTT
CDR3: CASSPQGALNTEAFF

V: TRBV7-2
D: NA
size: few
J: TRBJ1-1
DNA: TGTGCCAGCAGCTTATTTCAATCGAACACTGAAGCTTTCTTT
CDR3: CASSLFQSNTEAFF

V: TRBV4-3
D: NA
size: many
J: TRBJ1-1
DNA: TGCGCCAGCAGCCCTAAGATTTTAAAGGCGCTCGAGGGGGAGGCGGACACTGAAGCTTTCTTT
CDR3: CASSPKILKALEGEADTEAFF

V: TRBV7-8
D: TRBD1
size: NA
J: TRBJ1-1
DNA: TGTGCCAGCACCCCCGGACAGGTGACCTCAAGGAACACTGAAGCTTTCTTT
CDR3: CASTPGQVTSRNTEAFF

V: TRBV6-1
D: NA
size: NA
J: TRBJ2-2
DNA: TGTGCCAGCGGGGTCTTCATGAGCACCGGGGAGCTGTTTTTT
CDR3: CASGVFMSTGELFF

V: TRBV6-4
D: TRBD1
size: many
J: TRBJ1-1
DNA: TGTGCCAGCAAGGTACAGGGGGCATTTGGGATGAACACTGAAGCTTTCTTT
CDR3: CASKVQGAFGMNTEAFF

V: TRBV6-1
D: TRBD1
size: once
J: TRBJ1-2
DNA: TGTGCCAGCAGCGTACTAGGGACAGGGGGGACCGACTACACCTTC
CDR3: CASSVLGTGGTDYTF

V: TRBV30
D: NA
size: NA
J: TRBJ1-1
DNA: TGTGCCGGGATCCACGGGGACACTGAAGCTTTCTTT
CDR3: CAGIHGDTEAFF

V: TRBV6-1
D: NA
size: NA
J: TRBJ1-5
DNA: TGTGCCAGCAGTGAGTGGAGGGTGAATCAGCCCCAGCATTTT
CDR3: CASSEWRVNQPQHF

V: TRBV7-2
D: TRBD1
size: NA
J: TRBJ1-5
DNA: TGTGCCAGCAGCTCGAGGGGACAGCAGCCCCAGCATTTT
CDR3: CASSSRGQQPQHF

V: TRBV30
D: NA
size: few
J: TRBJ2-7
DNA: TGTGCCTGGAATCAGGGGTCCTACGAGCAGTACTTC
CDR3: CAWNQGSYEQYF

V: TRBV15
D: NA
size: NA
J: TRBJ2-2
DNA: TGTGCCACCAGCGGGACTCCAAACACCGGGGAGCTGTTTTTT
CDR3: CATSGTPNTGELFF

V: TRBV3-1
D: TRBD1
size: NA
J: TRBJ1-1
DNA: TGTGCCAGCAGCCGGACAGGGGGCGAAACTGAAGCTTTCTTT
CDR3: CASSRTGGETEAFF

V: TRBV20-1
D: NA
size: many
J: TRBJ1-1
DNA: TGCAGTGCTAACCGGGACGGAAACACTGAAGCTTTCTTT
CDR3: CSANRDGNTEAFF

V: TRBV2
D: NA
size: few
J: TRBJ2-4
DNA: TGTGCCAGCAGTGATGGGGAGGGCGGGGACAAAAACATTAAGTACTTC
CDR3: CASSDGEGGDKNIKYF

V: TRBV15
D: NA
size: many
J: TRBJ2-5
DNA: TGTGCCACCAGCAGAGATAGTAGGCTACAGGAGACCCAGTACTTC
CDR3: CATSRDSRLQETQYF

V: TRBV12-5
D: TRBD1
size: many
J: TRBJ1-5
DNA: TGTGCTAGTGGTTTTGAGAGGGGGCGGCATCAGCCCCAGCATTTT
CDR3: CASGFERGRHQPQHF

V: TRBV7-3
D: NA
size: many
J: TRBJ2-2
DNA: TGTGCCAGCAGCTTAGGCGTTCCGGCCGCCGGGGAGCTGTTTTTT
CDR3: CASSLGVPAAGELFF

V: TRBV18
D: NA
size: few
J: TRBJ1-2
DNA: TGTGCCAGCTCACCCAAGGAGAACTATGGCTACACCTTC
CDR3: CASSPKENYGYTF

V: TRBV29-1
D: NA
size: many
J: TRBJ1-1
DNA: TGCAGCTTTGTGGACAGATTGAACACTGAAGCTTTCTTT
CDR3: CSFVDRLNTEAFF

V: TRBV28
D: NA
size: many
J: TRBJ1-2
DNA: TGTGCCAGCCGGGAAGGGGGGGAGATTATCTATGGCTACACCTTC
CDR3: CASREGGEIIYGYTF

V: TRBV19
D: TRBD1
size: many
J: TRBJ2-6
DNA: TGTGCCACCGGGACAGGGAGAATCTCTGGGGCCAACGTCCTGACTTTC
CDR3: CATGTGRISGANVLTF

V: TRBV10-1
D: TRBD1
size: NA
J: TRBJ2-1
DNA: TGCGCCAGCAGCGACAGGGTTAATGAGCAGTTCTTC
CDR3: CASSDRVNEQFF

V: TRBV6-1
D: TRBD2
size: many
J: TRBJ2-7
DNA: TGTGCCAGCAGTGCGGGACATCCGGGACTAGCGGGAAGAGAACAGTACTTC
CDR3: CASSAGHPGLAGREQYF

V: TRBV7-2
D: TRBD2
size: many
J: TRBJ2-4
DNA: TGTGCCAGCAGCCACGGGACTAGCGGGGGGGCGGTTGCCAAAAACATTCAGTACTTC
CDR3: CASSHGTSGGAVAKNIQYF

V: TRBV12-3/TRBV12-4
D: NA
size: many
J: TRBJ1-2
DNA: TGTGCCAGCAGCGCCCCTGGGGGTTATGGCTACACCTTC
CDR3: CASSAPGGYGYTF

V: TRBV12-5
D: NA
size: NA
J: TRBJ1-2
DNA: TGTGCTAGTGGTTTCGACCCGCGCTATGGCTACACCTTC
CDR3: CASGFDPRYGYTF

V: TRBV3-1
D: NA
size: NA
J: TRBJ2-5
DNA: TGTGCCAGCAGCCAAGATCAATCAGCGGGCCAAGAGACCCAGTACTTC
CDR3: CASSQDQSAGQETQYF

V: TRBV12-5
D: NA
size: many
J: TRBJ2-7
DNA: TGTGCTAGTGGTTTGGTAGGGGTCAACGAGCAGTACTTC
CDR3: CASGLVGVNEQYF

V: TRBV11-2
D: TRBD2
size: NA
J: TRBJ2-5
DNA: TGTGCCAGCAGGCGCGGGCTTACTAGCGGGGGGATCGCAGCCCAGTACTTC
CDR3: CASRRGLTSGGIAAQYF

V: TRBV7-2
D: TRBD2
size: many
J: TRBJ2-5
DNA: TGTGCCAGCAGCTTAGCGGCAGCGGCGGGGGCCCAGTACTTC
CDR3: CASSLAAAAGAQYF

V: TRBV3-1
D: NA
size: few
J: TRBJ1-6
DNA: TGTGCCAGCACCTGGGCCAATTCACCCCTCCACTTT
CDR3: CASTWANSPLHF

V: TRBV6-1
D: NA
size: once
J: TRBJ1-6
DNA: TGTGCCAGCACAACAGGGAACTCCTATAATTCACCCCTCCACTTT
CDR3: CASTTGNSYNSPLHF

V: TRBV20-1
D: NA
size: many
J: TRBJ1-1
DNA: TGCAGTGTCCCAGATGGTTCGGCTTTCTTT
CDR3: CSVPDGSAFF

V: TRBV6-1
D: NA
size: many
J: TRBJ2-7
DNA: TGTGCCAGCAGTGAAGGGGGCTCCTACGAGCAGTACTTC
CDR3: CASSEGGSYEQYF

V: TRBV20-1
D: TRBD2
size: many
J: TRBJ2-7
DNA: TGCAGTGCTAGAGCGGTAGTAGCGGGAAAGCAGTACTTC
CDR3: CSARAVVAGKQYF

V: TRBV6-1
D: NA
size: many
J: TRBJ1-1
DNA: TGTGCCAGCAGTGAAAGGCAGGGGATGAACACTGAAGCTTTCTTT
CDR3: CASSERQGMNTEAFF

V: TRBV11-3
D: NA
size: many
J: TRBJ1-2
DNA: TGTGCCAGCAGCTTAATGGGGACGGACTATGGCTACACCTTC
CDR3: CASSLMGTDYGYTF

V: TRBV11-3
D: NA
size: many
J: TRBJ1-2
DNA: TGTGCCAGCAGCTTATCTCGGGACGAGGGGGACTATGGCTACACCTTC
CDR3: CASSLSRDEGDYGYTF

V: TRBV4-1
D: NA
size: many
J: TRBJ1-1
DNA: TGCGCCAGCAGCCCGAGGTGGGCAGGGTTTTCCGGCACTGAAGCTTTCTTT
CDR3: CASSPRWAGFSGTEAFF